The clone carrying this TCR beta chain was counted once. Its antigen is unknown. Data came from immunoSEQ multiplex PCR; TCRdb stores just in-frame clones and leaves some out. This table holds 150,000 to 200,000 clones, over 80% found once. The data were taken from a study of T cell responses to AZD1222 COVID-19 vaccine. Germline CDR1 ENHRY, CDR2 SYGVKD. The CDR3 has 12 amino acids. Between the trimmed V and J ends, which lost 10 bases and 4 bases, there was a span of 14 bases. The study, taken as a whole, reports: Only after the peak T cell response were repertoires sampled. Two AZD1222 administrations were followed by greater Spike-specific TCR breadth and depth. White British ancestry dominated among donors, who included more females, and clonal diversity was possibly underestimated.

The chain carries TRBV10-3 and TRBJ2-7; D not certain. Sequencing was performed on peripheral blood, taken on day 0 of AZD1222 vaccination. The sequence was collected from an adult in good health. CDR3 residues: CATRITDYEQYF. The CDR3 DNA reads TGTGCCACTAGGATTACTGATTACGAGCAGTACTTC.